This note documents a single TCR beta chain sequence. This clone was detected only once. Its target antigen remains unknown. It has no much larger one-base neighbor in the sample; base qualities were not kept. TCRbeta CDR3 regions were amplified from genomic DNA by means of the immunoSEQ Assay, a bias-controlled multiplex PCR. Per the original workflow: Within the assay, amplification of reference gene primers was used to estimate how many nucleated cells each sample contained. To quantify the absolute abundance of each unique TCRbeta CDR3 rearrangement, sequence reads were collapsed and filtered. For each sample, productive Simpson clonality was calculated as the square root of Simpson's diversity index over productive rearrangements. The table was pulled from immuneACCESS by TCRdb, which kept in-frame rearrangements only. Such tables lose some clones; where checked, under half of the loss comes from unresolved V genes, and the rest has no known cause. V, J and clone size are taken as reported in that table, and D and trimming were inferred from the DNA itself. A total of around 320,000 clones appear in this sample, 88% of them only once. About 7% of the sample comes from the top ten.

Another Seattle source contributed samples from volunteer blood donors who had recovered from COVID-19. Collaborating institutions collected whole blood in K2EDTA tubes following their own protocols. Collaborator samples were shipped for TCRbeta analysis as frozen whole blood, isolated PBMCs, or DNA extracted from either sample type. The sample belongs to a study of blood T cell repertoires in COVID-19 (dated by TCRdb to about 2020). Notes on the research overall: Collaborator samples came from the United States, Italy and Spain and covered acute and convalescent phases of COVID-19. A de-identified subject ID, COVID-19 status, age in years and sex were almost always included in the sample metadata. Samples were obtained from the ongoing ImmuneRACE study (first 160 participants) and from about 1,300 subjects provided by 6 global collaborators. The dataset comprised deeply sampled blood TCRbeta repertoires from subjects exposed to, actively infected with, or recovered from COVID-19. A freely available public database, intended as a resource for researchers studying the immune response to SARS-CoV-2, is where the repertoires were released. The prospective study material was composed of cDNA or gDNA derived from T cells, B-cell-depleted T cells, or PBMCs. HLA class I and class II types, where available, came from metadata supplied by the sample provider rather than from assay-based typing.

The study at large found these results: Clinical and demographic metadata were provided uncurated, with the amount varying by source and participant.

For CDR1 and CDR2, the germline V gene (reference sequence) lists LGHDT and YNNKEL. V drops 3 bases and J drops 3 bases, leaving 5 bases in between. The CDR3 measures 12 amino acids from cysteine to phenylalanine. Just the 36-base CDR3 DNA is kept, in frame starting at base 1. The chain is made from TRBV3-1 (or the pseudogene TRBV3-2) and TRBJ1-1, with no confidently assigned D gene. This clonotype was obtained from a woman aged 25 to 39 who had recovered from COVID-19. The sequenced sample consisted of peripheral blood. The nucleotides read TGTGCCAGCAGCCAGCAGGACACTGAAGCTTTCTTT. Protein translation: CASSQQDTEAFF.